The entry below gives a single TCR beta chain sequence along with its context. The data were obtained in a study of CDR3 diversity in severe acne. This CDR3 has 17 residues. The V gene end was trimmed by 5 bases and the J gene end by 3 bases; junction bases not matched to a gene: 10. The germline gives CDR1 SGHTA, CDR2 FQGTGA. TCRdb reprocessed the PCR reads via MiXCR and lists one record per CDR3 protein. Here the sample spans 90,000 or so distinct CDR3 sequences, about 48% being singletons. The specimen was blood. The chain recombines TRBV7-3 with TRBJ2-1; 10 nucleotides line up with TRBD2. This TCR was sampled from a male donor in good health, serving as a control. The CDR3 reads CASSPKVASGGYNEQFF. In nucleotides, the CDR3 is TGTGCCAGCAGCCCAAAGGTGGCTAGCGGGGGCTACAATGAGCAGTTCTTC.